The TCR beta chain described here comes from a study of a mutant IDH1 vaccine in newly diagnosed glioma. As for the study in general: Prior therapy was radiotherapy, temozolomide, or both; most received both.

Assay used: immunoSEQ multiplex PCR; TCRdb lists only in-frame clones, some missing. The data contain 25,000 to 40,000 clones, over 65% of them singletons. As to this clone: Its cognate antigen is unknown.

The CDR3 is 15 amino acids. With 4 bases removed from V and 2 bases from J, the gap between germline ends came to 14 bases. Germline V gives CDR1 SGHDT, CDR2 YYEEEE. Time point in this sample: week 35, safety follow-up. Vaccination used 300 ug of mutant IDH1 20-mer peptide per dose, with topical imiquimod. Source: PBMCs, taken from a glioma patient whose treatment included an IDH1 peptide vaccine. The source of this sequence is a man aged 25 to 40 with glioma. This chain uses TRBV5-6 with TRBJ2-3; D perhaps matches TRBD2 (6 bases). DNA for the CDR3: TGTGCCAGCAGCGACGGGACTGCGAACACAGATACGCAGTATTTT. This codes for CASSDGTANTDTQYF.